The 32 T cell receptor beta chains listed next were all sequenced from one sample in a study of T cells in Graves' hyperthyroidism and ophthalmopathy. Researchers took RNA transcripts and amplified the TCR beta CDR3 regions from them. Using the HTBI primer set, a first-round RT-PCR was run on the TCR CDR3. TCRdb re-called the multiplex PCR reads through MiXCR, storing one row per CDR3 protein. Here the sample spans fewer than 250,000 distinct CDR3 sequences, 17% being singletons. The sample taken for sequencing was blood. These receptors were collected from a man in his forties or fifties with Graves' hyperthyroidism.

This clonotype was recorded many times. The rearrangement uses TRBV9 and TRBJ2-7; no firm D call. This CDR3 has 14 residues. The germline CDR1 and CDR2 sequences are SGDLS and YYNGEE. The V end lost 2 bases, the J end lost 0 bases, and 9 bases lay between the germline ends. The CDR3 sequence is CASSVGGSSYEQYF. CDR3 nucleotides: TGTGCCAGCAGCGTGGGTGGCAGCTCCTACGAGCAGTACTTC.

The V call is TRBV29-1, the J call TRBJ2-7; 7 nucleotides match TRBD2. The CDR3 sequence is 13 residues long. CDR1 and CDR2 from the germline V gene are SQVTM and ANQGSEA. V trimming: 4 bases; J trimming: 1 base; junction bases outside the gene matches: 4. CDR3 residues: CSVGLAGSYEQYF. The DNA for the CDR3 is TGCAGCGTTGGACTAGCTGGATCCTACGAGCAGTACTTC.

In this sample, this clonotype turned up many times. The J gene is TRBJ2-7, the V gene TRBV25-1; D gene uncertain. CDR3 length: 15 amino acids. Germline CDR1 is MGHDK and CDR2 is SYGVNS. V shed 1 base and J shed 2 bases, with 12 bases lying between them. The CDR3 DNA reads TGTGCCAGCAGTGAATTAGGCATAGGAACCTACGAGCAGTACTTC. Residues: CASSELGIGTYEQYF.

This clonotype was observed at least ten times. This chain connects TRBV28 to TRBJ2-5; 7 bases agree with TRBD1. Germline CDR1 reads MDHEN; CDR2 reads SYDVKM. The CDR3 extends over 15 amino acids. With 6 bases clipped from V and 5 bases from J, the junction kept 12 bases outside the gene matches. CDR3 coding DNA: TGTGCCAGCAGACCCGACAGGGAAACAGGGGAGACCCAGTACTTC. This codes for CASRPDRETGETQYF.

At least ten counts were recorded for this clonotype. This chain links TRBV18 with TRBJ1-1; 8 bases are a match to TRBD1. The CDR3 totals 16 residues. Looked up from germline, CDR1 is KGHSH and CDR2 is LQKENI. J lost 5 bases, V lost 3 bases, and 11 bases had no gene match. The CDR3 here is CASSPSPTGVRTEAFF. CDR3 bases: TGTGCCAGCTCACCTTCTCCGACAGGGGTGAGAACTGAAGCTTTCTTT.

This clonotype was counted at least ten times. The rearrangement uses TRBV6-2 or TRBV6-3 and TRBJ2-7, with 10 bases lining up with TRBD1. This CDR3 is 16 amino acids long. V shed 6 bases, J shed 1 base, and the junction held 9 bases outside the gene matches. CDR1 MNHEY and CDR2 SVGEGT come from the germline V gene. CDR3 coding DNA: TGTGCCAGCAGCCCATTTAGGGACAGGGGATCCTACGAGCAGTACTTC. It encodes CASSPFRDRGSYEQYF.

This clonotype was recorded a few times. Written as DNA, the CDR3 is TGTGCCAGCAGCCCAAAAGGACAGAGCTACGAGCAGTACTTC. This translates into CASSPKGQSYEQYF. The gene calls are TRBV9 and TRBJ2-7; D possibly corresponds to TRBD1 (6 bases). CDR3 length equals 14 residues. V dropped 4 bases and J dropped 3 bases, with 14 bases sitting between them. Germline lookup yields CDR1 SGDLS and CDR2 YYNGEE.

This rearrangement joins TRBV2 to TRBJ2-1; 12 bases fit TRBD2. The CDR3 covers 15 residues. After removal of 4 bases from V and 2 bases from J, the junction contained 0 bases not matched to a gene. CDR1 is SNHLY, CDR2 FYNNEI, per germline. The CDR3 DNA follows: TGTGCCAGCAGTGGGACTAGCGGGGCCTACAATGAGCAGTTCTTC. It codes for CASSGTSGAYNEQFF.

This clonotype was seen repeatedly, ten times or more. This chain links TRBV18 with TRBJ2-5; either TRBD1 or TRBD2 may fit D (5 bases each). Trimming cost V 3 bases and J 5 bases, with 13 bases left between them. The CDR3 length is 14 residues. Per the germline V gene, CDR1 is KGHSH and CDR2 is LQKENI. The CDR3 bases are TGTGCCAGCTCACCGCCAGAGGGGTCGGAGACCCAGTACTTC. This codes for CASSPPEGSETQYF.

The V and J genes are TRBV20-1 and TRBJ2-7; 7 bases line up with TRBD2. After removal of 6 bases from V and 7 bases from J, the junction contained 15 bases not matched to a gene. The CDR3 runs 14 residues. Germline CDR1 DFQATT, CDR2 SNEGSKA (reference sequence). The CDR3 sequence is CSASDVPGGYEQYF. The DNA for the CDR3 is TGCAGTGCCTCGGACGTTCCGGGGGGTTATGAGCAGTACTTC.

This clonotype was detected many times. CDR3 region: CSARLVLRDEKLFF. The CDR3 DNA reads TGCAGTGCTAGACTGGTGCTTCGAGATGAAAAACTGTTTTTT. This chain connects TRBV20-1 to TRBJ1-4; no reliable D call. CDR1 is DFQATT and CDR2 is SNEGSKA in the germline V gene (reference sequence). The CDR3 contains 14 residues. V dropped 2 bases and J dropped 6 bases, with 13 bases sitting between them.

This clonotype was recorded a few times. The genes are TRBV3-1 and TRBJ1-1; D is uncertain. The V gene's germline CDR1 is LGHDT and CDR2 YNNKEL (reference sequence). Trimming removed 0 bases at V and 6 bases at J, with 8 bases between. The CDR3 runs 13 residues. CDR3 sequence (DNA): TGTGCCAGCAGCCAAGAGCAGCGCTCTGAAGCTTTCTTT. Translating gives CASSQEQRSEAFF.

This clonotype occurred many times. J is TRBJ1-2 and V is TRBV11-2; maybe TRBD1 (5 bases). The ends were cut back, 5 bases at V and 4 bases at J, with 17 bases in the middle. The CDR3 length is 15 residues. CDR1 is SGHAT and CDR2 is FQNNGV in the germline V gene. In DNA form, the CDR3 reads TGTGCCAGCAGCCCTAGTGGGGGACTTGGCTATGGCTACACCTTC. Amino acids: CASSPSGGLGYGYTF. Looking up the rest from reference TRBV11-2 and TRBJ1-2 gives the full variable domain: EAGVAQSPRYKIIEKRQSVAFWCNPISGHATLYWYQQILGQGPKLLIQFQNNGVVDDSQLPKDRFSAERLKGVDSTLKIQPAKLEDSAVYLCASSPSGGLGYGYTFGSGTRLTVV.

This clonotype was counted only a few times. As DNA, the CDR3 is TGTGCCAGCAGTCGTTCGGGGGGGAACACCGGGGAGCTGTTTTTT. As protein: CASSRSGGNTGELFF. The chain uses TRBV6-4 and TRBJ2-2, with 7 bases aligning to TRBD2. The CDR3 is 15 residues long. With V trimmed by 5 bases and J by 1 base, 4 bases remained unmatched. In germline, CDR1 is MRHNA, CDR2 SNTAGT.

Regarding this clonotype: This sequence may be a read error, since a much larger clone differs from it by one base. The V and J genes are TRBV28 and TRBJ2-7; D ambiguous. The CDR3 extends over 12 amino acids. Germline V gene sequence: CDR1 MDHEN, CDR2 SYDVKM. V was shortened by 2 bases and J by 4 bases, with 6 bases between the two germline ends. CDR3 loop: CASSLLAYEQYF. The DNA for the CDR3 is TGTGCCAGCAGTTTACTCGCTTACGAGCAGTACTTC.

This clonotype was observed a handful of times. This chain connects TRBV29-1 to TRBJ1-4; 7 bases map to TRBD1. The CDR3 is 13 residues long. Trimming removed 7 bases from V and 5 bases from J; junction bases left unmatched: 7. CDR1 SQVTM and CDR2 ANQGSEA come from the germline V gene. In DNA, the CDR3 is TGCAGCGCTATGACAGGGTTAAATGAAAAACTGTTTTTT. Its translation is CSAMTGLNEKLFF.

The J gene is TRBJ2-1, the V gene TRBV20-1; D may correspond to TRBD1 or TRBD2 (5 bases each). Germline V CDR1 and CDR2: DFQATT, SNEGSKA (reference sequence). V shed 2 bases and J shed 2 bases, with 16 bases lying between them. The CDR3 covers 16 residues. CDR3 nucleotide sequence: TGCAGTGCTAGATCCCCCGGGACCTCCACCTACAATGAGCAGTTCTTC. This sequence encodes CSARSPGTSTYNEQFF.

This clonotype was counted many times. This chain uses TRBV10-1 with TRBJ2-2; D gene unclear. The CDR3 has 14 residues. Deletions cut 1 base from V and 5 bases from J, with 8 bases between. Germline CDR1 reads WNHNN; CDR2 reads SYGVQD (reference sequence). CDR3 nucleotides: TGCGCCAGCAGTGAGTTTAGAACGACCGGGGAGCTGTTTTTT. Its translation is CASSEFRTTGELFF.

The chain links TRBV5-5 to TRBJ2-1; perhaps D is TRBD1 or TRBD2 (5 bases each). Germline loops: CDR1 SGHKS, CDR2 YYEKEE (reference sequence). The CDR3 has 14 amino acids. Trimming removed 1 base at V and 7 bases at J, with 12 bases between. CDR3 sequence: CASSLLVGGNEQFF. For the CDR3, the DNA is TGTGCCAGCAGCTTGCTTGTTGGGGGTAATGAGCAGTTCTTC. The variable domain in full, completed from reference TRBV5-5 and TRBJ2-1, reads DAGVTQSPTHLIKTRGQQVTLRCSPISGHKSVSWYQQVLGQGPQFIFQYYEKEERGRGNFPDRFSARQFPNYSSELNVNALLLGDSALYLCASSLLVGGNEQFFGPGTRLTVL.

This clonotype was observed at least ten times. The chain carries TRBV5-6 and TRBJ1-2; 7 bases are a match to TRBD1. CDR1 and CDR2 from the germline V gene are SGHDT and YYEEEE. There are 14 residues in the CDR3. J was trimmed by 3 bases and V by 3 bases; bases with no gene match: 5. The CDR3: CASSSGTAYYGYTF. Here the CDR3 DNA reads TGTGCCAGCAGCTCCGGGACAGCCTACTATGGCTACACCTTC.

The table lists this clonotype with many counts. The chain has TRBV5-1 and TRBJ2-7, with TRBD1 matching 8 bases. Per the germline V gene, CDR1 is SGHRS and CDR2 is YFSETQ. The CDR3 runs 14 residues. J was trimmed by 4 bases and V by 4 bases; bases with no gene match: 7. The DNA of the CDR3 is TGCGCCAGCAGCCCGGGACAGGTCCCTTACGAGCAGTACTTC. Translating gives CASSPGQVPYEQYF.

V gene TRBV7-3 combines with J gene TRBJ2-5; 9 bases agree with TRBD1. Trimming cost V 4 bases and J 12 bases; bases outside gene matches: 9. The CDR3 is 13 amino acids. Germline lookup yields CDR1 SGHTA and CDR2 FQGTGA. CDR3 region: CASSWGQGVLEYF. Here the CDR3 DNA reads TGTGCCAGCAGCTGGGGACAGGGAGTCTTAGAGTACTTC.

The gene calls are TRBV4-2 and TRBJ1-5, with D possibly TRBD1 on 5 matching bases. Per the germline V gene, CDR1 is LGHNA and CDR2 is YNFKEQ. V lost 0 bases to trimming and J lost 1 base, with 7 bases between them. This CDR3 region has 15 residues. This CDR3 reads CASSQDEGSNQPQHF. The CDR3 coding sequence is TGTGCCAGCAGCCAAGATGAGGGGAGCAATCAGCCCCAGCATTTT.

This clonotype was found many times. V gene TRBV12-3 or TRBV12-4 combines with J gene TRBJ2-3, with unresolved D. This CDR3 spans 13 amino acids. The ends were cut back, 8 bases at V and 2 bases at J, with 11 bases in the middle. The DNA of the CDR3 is TGTGCCAGCGGGGAAGGGCCCACAGATACGCAGTATTTT. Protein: CASGEGPTDTQYF.

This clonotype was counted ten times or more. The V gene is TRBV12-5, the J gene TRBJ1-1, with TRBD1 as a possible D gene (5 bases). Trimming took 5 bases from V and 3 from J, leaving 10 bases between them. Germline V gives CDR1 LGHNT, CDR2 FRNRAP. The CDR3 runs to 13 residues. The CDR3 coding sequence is TGTGCTAGTGGTGTCGACAGTCACACTGAAGCTTTCTTT. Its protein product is CASGVDSHTEAFF.

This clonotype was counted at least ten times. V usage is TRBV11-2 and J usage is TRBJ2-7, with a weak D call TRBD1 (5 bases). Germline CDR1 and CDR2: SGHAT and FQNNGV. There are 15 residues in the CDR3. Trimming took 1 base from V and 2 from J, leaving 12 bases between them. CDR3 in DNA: TGTGCCAGCAGCTTAGTCGGCAGGGTTCCCTACGAGCAGTACTTC. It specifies CASSLVGRVPYEQYF.

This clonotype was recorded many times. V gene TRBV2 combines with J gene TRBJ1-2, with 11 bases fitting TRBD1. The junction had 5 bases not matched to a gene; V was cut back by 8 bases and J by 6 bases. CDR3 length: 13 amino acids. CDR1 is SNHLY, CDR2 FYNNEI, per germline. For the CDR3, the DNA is TGTGCCAGCGGCGAGGGACAGGGGGATGGCTACACCTTC. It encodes CASGEGQGDGYTF.

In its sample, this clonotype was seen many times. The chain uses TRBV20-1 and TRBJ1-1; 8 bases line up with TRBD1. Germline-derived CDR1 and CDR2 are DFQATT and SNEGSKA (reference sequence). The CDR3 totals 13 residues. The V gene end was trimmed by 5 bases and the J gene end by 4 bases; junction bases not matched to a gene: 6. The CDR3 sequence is CSAPDREGTEAFF. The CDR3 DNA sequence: TGCAGTGCTCCGGACAGGGAAGGCACTGAAGCTTTCTTT.

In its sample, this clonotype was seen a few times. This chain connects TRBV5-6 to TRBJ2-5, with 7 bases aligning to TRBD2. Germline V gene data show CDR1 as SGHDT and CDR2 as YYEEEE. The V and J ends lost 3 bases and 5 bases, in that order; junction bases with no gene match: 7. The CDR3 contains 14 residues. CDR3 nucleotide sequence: TGTGCCAGCAGCTATACCGGGACTAAGGAGACCCAGTACTTC. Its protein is CASSYTGTKETQYF.

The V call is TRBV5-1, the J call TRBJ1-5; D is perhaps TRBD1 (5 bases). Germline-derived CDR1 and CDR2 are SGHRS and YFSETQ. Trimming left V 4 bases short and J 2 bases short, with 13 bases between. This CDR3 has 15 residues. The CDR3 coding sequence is TGCGCCAGCAGCCTGGGGCTTGCGGGCAATCAGCCCCAGCATTTT. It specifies CASSLGLAGNQPQHF.

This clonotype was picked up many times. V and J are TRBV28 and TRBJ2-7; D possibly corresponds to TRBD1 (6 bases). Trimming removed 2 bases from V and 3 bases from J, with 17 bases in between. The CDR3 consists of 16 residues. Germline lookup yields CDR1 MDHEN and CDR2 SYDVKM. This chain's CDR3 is CASSLGRWGQFYEQYF. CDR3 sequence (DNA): TGTGCCAGCAGTTTAGGCCGTTGGGGACAATTCTACGAGCAGTACTTC. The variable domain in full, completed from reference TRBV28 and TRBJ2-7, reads DVKVTQSSRYLVKRTGEKVFLECVQDMDHENMFWYRQDPGLGLRLIYFSYDVKMKEKGDIPEGYSVSREKKERFSLILESASTNQTSMYLCASSLGRWGQFYEQYFGPGTRLTVT.

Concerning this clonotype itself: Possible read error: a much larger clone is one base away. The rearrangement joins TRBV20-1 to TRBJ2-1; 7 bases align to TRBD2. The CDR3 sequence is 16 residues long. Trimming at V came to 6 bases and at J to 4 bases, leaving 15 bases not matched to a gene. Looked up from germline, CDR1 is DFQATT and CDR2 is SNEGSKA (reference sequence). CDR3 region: CSAMGLTGGYYNEQFF. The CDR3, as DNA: TGCAGTGCAATGGGACTAACGGGAGGATATTACAATGAGCAGTTCTTC.